What follows are 17 T cell receptor beta chains derived from one specimen sequenced in a study of CD4 T cells in relation to SARS-CoV-2 and coronaviruses. Their specific antigens are unknown. The unexposed donors gave CD4+ T cells in about 2011-2019, prior to COVID-19. After about 10 days of culture, CD4+ T cells were isolated. Clones were read by immunoSEQ multiplex PCR, and TCRdb kept only the in-frame ones, dropping some. The repertoire holds about 16,000 clones, with 78% as singletons. Sequenced sample: CD4+ T cells from PBMCs, cultured in vitro. These receptors came from a human donor in good health.

This rearrangement joins TRBV3-1 (or the pseudogene TRBV3-2) to TRBJ1-6; TRBD1 matches 7 bases. The trim removed 4 bases at V and 7 bases at J, leaving 10 bases unmatched. Germline-derived CDR1 and CDR2 are LGHDT and YNNKEL (reference sequence). This CDR3 is built from 16 residues. The CDR3 region has the DNA TGTGCCAGCAGCCGGAACGACAGGGTCTGGAATTCACCCCTCCACTTT. Encoded protein: CASSRNDRVWNSPLHF.

The V call is TRBV12-3 or TRBV12-4, the J call TRBJ1-2, with D tentatively TRBD1 (6 bases). Trimming removed 4 bases from V and 4 bases from J, with 10 bases in between. The CDR3 has 13 residues. The CDR3 sequence: CASSYRAFYGYTF. Here the CDR3 DNA reads TGTGCCAGCAGTTACAGGGCCTTCTATGGCTACACCTTC.

The gene calls are TRBV28 and TRBJ2-1; D is unclear. V gave up 6 bases and J gave up 6 bases, with 3 bases separating them. CDR1 and CDR2 (germline): MDHEN, SYDVKM. This CDR3 contains 10 residues. CDR3 in DNA: TGTGCCAGCAGGGCCAATGAGCAGTTCTTC. Protein sequence: CASRANEQFF.

The gene calls are TRBV5-4 and TRBJ2-6, with D unclear. Per germline, CDR1 SGHNT and CDR2 YYREEE (reference sequence). Trimming shortened V by 9 bases and J by 0 bases, and 10 bases separated the two germline ends. The CDR3 runs 14 residues. CDR3 sequence reads: CATSSSSGANVLTF. The DNA for the CDR3 is TGTGCCACTTCTTCGAGCTCTGGGGCCAACGTCCTGACTTTC.

The chain links TRBV5-4 to TRBJ2-5; TRBD1 matches 9 bases. The V and J ends lost 0 bases and 3 bases, in that order; junction bases with no gene match: 0. In germline, CDR1 is SGHNT, CDR2 YYREEE (reference sequence). CDR3 length equals 14 residues. CDR3 protein: CASSLGTGEETQYF. The CDR3 DNA is TGTGCCAGCAGCTTGGGGACAGGGGAAGAGACCCAGTACTTC.

The chain uses TRBV5-1 and TRBJ2-1, with 9 bases matching TRBD2. V lost 0 bases, J lost 9 bases, and 13 bases stayed unmatched. This CDR3 spans 17 amino acids. Germline V gives CDR1 SGHRS, CDR2 YFSETQ. DNA of the CDR3: TGCGCCAGCAGCTTGGAGGTAGCGGGAGTAGTTGGCGGTGAGCAGTTCTTC. Translated, it gives CASSLEVAGVVGGEQFF.

The chain recombines TRBV5-1 with TRBJ1-2; the match to TRBD1 covers 9 bases. This CDR3 comprises 14 residues. V was pared by 3 bases and J by 5 bases, with 5 bases of the junction left unmatched. Germline V gene sequence: CDR1 SGHRS, CDR2 YFSETQ. The CDR3 nucleotides are TGCGCCAGCAGCTGGACAGGGGAGTCGTATGGCTACACCTTC. It encodes CASSWTGESYGYTF.

This chain links TRBV5-5 with TRBJ2-3; D is uncertain. The germline V gene encodes CDR1 SGHKS and CDR2 YYEKEE (reference sequence). V lost 0 bases to trimming and J lost 6 bases, with 11 bases between them. This CDR3 has 14 residues. The CDR3 loop is CASSLVVYPDTQYF. The CDR3 DNA sequence: TGTGCCAGCAGCTTGGTCGTTTACCCCGATACGCAGTATTTT.

The J gene is TRBJ1-1, the V gene TRBV19, with D maybe TRBD1 (6 bases). Deletions cut 9 bases from V and 1 base from J, with 12 bases between. Germline-derived CDR1 and CDR2 are LNHDA and SQIVND (reference sequence). The CDR3 loop spans 13 amino acids. CDR3 DNA: TGTGCCAGCAAAAGACAGGAGAACACTGAAGCTTTCTTT. Residues: CASKRQENTEAFF. Drawing the rest from reference TRBV19 and TRBJ1-1, the complete variable domain is DGGITQSPKYLFRKEGQNVTLSCEQNLNHDAMYWYRQDPGQGLRLIYYSQIVNDFQKGDIAEGYSVSREKKESFPLTVTSAQKNPTAFYLCASKRQENTEAFFGQGTRLTVV.

This clone was recorded only once. The chain employs TRBV19 and TRBJ1-1, with D maybe TRBD1 (5 bases). V was cut by 7 bases and J by 1 base, with 16 bases left in between. Germline-derived CDR1 and CDR2 are LNHDA and SQIVND (reference sequence). The CDR3 has 15 residues. The CDR3 DNA is TGTGCCAGTATAAAAGCGGGACCGCCGAACACTGAAGCTTTCTTT. Translation: CASIKAGPPNTEAFF.

This clone was counted only a few times. This chain links TRBV27 with TRBJ2-1, with D possibly matching TRBD2 (6 bases). This CDR3 has 15 amino acids. The V gene's germline CDR1 is MNHEY and CDR2 SMNVEV (reference sequence). Between the trimmed V and J ends, which lost 6 bases and 1 base, there was a span of 13 bases. The CDR3 region has the DNA TGTGCCAGCAGGTTGGAGGGCCGGTCCTACAATGAGCAGTTCTTC. Translation gives CASRLEGRSYNEQFF.

The V gene is TRBV5-1, the J gene TRBJ2-1; 8 positions agree with TRBD2. CDR1 and CDR2 (germline): SGHRS, YFSETQ. V gave up 3 bases and J gave up 4 bases; unmatched junction bases: 9. CDR3 length: 16 residues. The CDR3 here is CASSSSGGRLYNEQFF. CDR3 bases: TGCGCCAGCAGCTCCTCGGGCGGGAGGCTATACAATGAGCAGTTCTTC.

In its sample, this clone was seen a few times. This chain links TRBV5-1 with TRBJ2-7; maybe TRBD2 (5 bases). Germline assignment: CDR1 SGHRS and CDR2 YFSETQ. Trimming removed 4 bases from V and 3 bases from J, with 14 bases in between. The CDR3 totals 14 residues. CDR3 coding DNA: TGCGCCAGCAGCCTAACCAGGACTCACTACGAGCAGTACTTC. It yields the protein CASSLTRTHYEQYF.

V and J are TRBV3-1 (or the pseudogene TRBV3-2) and TRBJ1-1, with 10 positions matching TRBD1. Germline V gene sequence: CDR1 LGHDT, CDR2 YNNKEL (reference sequence). The CDR3 runs to 15 residues. V lost 1 base to trimming and J lost 4 bases; unmatched junction nucleotides: 3. The CDR3 DNA reads TGTGCCAGCAGCCAAGGTGGACAGGGGGGCACTGAAGCTTTCTTT. Its protein is CASSQGGQGGTEAFF.

The rearrangement joins TRBV14 to TRBJ2-5; D is possibly TRBD1 (6 bases). Deletions cut 0 bases from V and 1 base from J, with 12 bases between. The CDR3 sequence is 16 residues long. The germline V gene has CDR1 SGHDN and CDR2 FVKESK. The DNA of the CDR3 is TGTGCCAGCAGCCAAGAAAGGGGACACCTCCAAGAGACCCAGTACTTC. It translates to CASSQERGHLQETQYF.

The CDR3 DNA follows: TGTGCCAGCAGGATGACAGGGGTGGATACGCAGTATTTT. The encoded protein is CASRMTGVDTQYF. V and J are TRBV12-3 or TRBV12-4 and TRBJ2-3, with TRBD1 matching over 8 bases. Trimming at V came to 6 bases and at J to 6 bases, leaving 5 bases not matched to a gene. The CDR3 covers 13 residues.

The chain carries TRBV5-1 and TRBJ1-6; D is undetermined. Trimming shortened V by 0 bases and J by 9 bases, and 10 bases separated the two germline ends. This CDR3 comprises 14 residues. CDR1 is SGHRS, CDR2 YFSETQ, per germline. DNA for the CDR3: TGCGCCAGCAGCTTGGCCGGACGGAGTTCACCCCTCCACTTT. Translation gives CASSLAGRSSPLHF.